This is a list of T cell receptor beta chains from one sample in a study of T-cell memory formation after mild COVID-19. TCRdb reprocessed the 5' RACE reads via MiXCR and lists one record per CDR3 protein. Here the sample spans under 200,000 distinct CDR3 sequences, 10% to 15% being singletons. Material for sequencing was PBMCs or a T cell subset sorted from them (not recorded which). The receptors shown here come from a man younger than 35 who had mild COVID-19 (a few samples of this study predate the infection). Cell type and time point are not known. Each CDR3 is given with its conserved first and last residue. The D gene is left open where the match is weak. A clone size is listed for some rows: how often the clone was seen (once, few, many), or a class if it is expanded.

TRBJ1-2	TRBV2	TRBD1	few	CASRTTGDGYTF	TGTGCCAGCAGGACCACAGGGGATGGCTACACCTTC
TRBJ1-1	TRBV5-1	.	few	CASSFQVRANTEAFF	TGCGCCAGCAGCTTTCAAGTCAGGGCTAACACTGAAGCTTTCTTT
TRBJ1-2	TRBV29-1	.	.	CSVVTSGTVNYGYTF	TGCAGCGTTGTAACTTCCGGGACGGTTAACTATGGCTACACCTTC
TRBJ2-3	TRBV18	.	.	CASSPGQEDTQYF	TGTGCCAGCTCACCAGGGCAGGAGGATACGCAGTATTTT
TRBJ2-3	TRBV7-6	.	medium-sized	CASSFRDNTDTQYF	TGTGCCAGCAGCTTTAGGGACAACACAGATACGCAGTATTTT
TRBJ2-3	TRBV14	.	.	CASSQDVQGDTQYF	TGTGCCAGCAGCCAAGACGTACAGGGAGATACGCAGTATTTT
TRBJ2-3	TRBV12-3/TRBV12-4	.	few	CASSLFQGNTDTQYF	TGTGCCAGCAGTTTATTTCAGGGGAACACAGATACGCAGTATTTT
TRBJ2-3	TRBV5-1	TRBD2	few	CASSLEGGGPDTQYF	TGCGCCAGCAGCTTGGAGGGCGGGGGGCCAGATACGCAGTATTTT
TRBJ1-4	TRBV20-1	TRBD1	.	CSARGTGGYEKLFF	TGCAGTGCTAGGGGGACAGGCGGTTATGAAAAACTGTTTTTT
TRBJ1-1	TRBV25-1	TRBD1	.	CASSDPTGSNTEAFF	TGTGCCAGCAGTGACCCGACAGGGTCCAACACTGAAGCTTTCTTT
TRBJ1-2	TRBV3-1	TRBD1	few	CASSPTGGAYGYTF	TGTGCCAGCAGCCCCACAGGGGGGGCCTATGGCTACACCTTC
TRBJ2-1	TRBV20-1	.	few	CSGRQGGPINEQFF	TGCAGTGGGCGCCAAGGGGGGCCAATAAATGAGCAGTTCTTC
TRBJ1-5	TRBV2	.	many	CASSEADDAVNQPQHF	TGTGCCAGCAGTGAAGCCGACGACGCAGTCAATCAGCCCCAGCATTTT
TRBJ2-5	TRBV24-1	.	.	CATSDRAEGETQYF	TGTGCCACCAGTGATAGGGCCGAGGGAGAGACCCAGTACTTC
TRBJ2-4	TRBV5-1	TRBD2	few	CASSFLAGGSANIQYF	TGCGCCAGCAGCTTTCTAGCGGGGGGGAGTGCGAACATTCAGTACTTC
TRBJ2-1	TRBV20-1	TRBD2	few	CSARASGGPSYNEQFF	TGCAGTGCTAGAGCGAGCGGGGGACCCTCCTACAATGAGCAGTTCTTC
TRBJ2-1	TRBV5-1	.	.	CASSLEVLGNEQFF	TGCGCCAGCAGCTTGGAGGTATTAGGCAATGAGCAGTTCTTC